This T cell receptor beta chain originates from a study of early T cells in non-severe SARS-CoV-2 infection. Looking at the study overall: Unsorted whole blood bulk RNA was sequenced, with unpaired chains.

Germline loops: CDR1 SGDLS, CDR2 YYNGEE. The J segment lost 2 bases and the V segment lost 4 bases, leaving 10 bases of the junction unmatched. This CDR3 has 18 residues. Turning to this clonotype: Its antigen is not known.

Unique molecular identifiers (one per individual cDNA molecule) were attached. TCRdb reanalysed the 5' RACE reads using MiXCR and keeps one entry per CDR3 protein. The sample consists of tens of thousands of distinct CDR3 sequences, around 12% of them appearing once. Findings and limits, study-wide: There was a bias toward anti-spike CD8 responses in VDJdb matching, which missed private and CD4 specificities.

Sequences were derived from whole blood, sampled at baseline. The sequence came from an adult who was a healthcare worker with PCR-confirmed SARS-CoV-2 infection or an uninfected control (not recorded which). The donor label of this sample is uncertain. V usage is TRBV9 and J usage is TRBJ2-3, with 13 bases lining up with TRBD2. In DNA form, the CDR3 reads TGTGCCAGCAGCTCCCGCCGACTAGCGGGGGGCTTCACAGATACGCAGTATTTT. Its translation: CASSSRRLAGGFTDTQYF. Full variable domain (outside the CDR3, taken from reference TRBV9 and TRBJ2-3): DSGVTQTPKHLITATGQRVTLRCSPRSGDLSVYWYQQSLDQGLQFLIQYYNGEERAKGNILERFSAQQFPDLHSELNLSSLELGDSALYFCASSSRRLAGGFTDTQYFGPGTRLTVL.